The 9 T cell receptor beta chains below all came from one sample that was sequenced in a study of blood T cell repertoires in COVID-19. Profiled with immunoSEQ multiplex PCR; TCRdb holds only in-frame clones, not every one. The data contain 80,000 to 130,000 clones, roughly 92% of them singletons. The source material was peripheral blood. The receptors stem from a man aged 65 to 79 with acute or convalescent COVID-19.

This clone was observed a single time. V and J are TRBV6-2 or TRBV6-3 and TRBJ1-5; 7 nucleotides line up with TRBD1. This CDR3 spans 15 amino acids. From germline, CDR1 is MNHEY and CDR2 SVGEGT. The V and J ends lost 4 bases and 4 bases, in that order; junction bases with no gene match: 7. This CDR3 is CASSFLGTVNQPQHF. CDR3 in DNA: TGTGCCAGCAGTTTTTTGGGGACAGTGAATCAGCCCCAGCATTTT.

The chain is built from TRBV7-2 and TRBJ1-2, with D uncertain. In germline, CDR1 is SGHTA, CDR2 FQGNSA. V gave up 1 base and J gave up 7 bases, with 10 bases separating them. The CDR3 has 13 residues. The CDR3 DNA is TGTGCCAGCAGCTTAGGAGGGTCGGGTGGCTACACCTTC. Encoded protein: CASSLGGSGGYTF.

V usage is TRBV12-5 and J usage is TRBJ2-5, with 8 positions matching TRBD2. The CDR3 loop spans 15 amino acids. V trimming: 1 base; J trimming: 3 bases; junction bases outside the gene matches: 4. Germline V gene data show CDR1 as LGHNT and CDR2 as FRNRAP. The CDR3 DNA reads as TGTGCTAGTGGTTTGGGAGCGGGGGTTGAAGAGACCCAGTACTTC. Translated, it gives CASGLGAGVEETQYF.

CDR3 amino acids: CASSDQGERNTGELFF. CDR3 nucleotide sequence: TGTGCCAGCAGTGACCAGGGGGAGAGGAACACCGGGGAGCTGTTTTTT. V gene TRBV28 combines with J gene TRBJ2-2; 7 bases align to TRBD1. The CDR3 sequence is 16 residues long. With V trimmed by 5 bases and J by 1 base, 7 bases remained unmatched. Germline V gene lookup returns CDR1 MDHEN and CDR2 SYDVKM.

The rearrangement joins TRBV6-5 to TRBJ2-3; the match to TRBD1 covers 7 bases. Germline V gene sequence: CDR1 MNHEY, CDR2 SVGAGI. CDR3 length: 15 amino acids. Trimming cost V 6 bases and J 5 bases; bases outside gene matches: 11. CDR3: CASRSGQIKKDTQYF. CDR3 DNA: TGTGCCAGCAGATCGGGACAGATCAAGAAAGATACGCAGTATTTT.

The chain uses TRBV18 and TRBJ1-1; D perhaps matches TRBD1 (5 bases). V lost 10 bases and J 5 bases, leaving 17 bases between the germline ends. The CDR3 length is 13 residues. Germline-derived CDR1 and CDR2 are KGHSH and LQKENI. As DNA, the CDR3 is TGTGCCACCCGCCCCAGGGCAGGGACTGAAGCTTTCTTT. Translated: CATRPRAGTEAFF.

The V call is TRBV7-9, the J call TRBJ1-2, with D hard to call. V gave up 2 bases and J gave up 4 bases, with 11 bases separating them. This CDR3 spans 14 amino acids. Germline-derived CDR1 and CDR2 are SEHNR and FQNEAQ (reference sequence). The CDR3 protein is CASSLFSESYGYTF. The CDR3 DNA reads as TGTGCCAGCAGCTTATTTTCGGAGAGCTATGGCTACACCTTC.

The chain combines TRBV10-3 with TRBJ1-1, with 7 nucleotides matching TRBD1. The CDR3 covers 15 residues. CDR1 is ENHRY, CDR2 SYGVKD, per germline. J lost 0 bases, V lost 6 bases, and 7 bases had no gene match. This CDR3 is CAIRRQGPMNTEAFF. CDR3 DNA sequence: TGTGCCATCAGACGACAGGGACCCATGAACACTGAAGCTTTCTTT.

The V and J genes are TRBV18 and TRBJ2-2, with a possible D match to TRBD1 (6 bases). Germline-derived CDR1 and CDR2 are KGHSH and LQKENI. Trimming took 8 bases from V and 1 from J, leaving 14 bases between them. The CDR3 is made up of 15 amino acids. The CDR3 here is CASRPSTGNTGELFF. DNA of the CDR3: TGTGCCAGCCGCCCCTCGACAGGGAACACCGGGGAGCTGTTTTTT.